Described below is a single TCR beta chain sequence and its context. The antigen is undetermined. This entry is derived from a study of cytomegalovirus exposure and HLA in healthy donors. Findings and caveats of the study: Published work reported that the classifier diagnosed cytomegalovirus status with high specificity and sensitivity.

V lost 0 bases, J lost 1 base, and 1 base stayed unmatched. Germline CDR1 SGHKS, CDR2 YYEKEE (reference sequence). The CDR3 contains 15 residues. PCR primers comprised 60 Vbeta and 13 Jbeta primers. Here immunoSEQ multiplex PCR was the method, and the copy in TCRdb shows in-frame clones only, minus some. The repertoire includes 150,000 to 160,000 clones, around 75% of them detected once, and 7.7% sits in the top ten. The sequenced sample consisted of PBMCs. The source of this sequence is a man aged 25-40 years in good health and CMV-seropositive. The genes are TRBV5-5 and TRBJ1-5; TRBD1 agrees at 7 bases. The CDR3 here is CASSLEDRSNQPQHF. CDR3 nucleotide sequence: TGTGCCAGCAGCTTGGAGGACAGGAGCAATCAGCCCCAGCATTTT. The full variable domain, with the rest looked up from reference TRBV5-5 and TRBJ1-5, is DAGVTQSPTHLIKTRGQQVTLRCSPISGHKSVSWYQQVLGQGPQFIFQYYEKEERGRGNFPDRFSARQFPNYSSELNVNALLLGDSALYLCASSLEDRSNQPQHFGDGTRLSIL.